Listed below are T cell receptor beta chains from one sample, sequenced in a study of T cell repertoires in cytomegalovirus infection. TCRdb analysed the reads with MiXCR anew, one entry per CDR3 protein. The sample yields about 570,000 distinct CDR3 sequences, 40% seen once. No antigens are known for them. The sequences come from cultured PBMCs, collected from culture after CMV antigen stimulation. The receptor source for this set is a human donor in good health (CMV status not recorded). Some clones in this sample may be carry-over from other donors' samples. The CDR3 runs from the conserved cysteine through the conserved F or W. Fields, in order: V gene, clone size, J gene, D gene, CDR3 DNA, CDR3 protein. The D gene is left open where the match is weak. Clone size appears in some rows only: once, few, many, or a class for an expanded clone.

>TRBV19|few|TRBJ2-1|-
TGTGCCAGTAGTATAGATCGGACAGCCCCCTACAATGAGCAGTTCTTC
CASSIDRTAPYNEQFF
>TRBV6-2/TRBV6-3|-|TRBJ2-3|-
TGTGCCAGCAGTTTGACTAGACCCGACACAGATACGCAGTATTTT
CASSLTRPDTDTQYF
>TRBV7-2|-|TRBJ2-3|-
TGTGCCAGCACGAAGGAACGGGAGAGACCAGATACGCAGTATTTT
CASTKERERPDTQYF
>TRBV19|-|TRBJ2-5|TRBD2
TGTGCCAGCGGGAGGGCCCGTGTGGAGACCCAGTACTTC
CASGRARVETQYF
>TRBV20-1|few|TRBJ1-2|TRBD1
TGCAGTGCTAAACCGGGACAGGGGTATGGCTACACCTTC
CSAKPGQGYGYTF
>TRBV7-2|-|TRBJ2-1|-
TGTGCCAGCAGCTCCCAGACAGGCAATGAGCAGTTCTTC
CASSSQTGNEQFF
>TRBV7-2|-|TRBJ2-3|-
TGTGCCAGCAGCCCACCATATGCTACGCAGTATTTT
CASSPPYATQYF
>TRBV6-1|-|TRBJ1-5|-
TGTGCCAGCAGCTCTGTTGGGAAGGGGCTCCGAAGCAATCAGCCCCAGCATTTT
CASSSVGKGLRSNQPQHF
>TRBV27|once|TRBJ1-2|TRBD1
TGTGCCAGCAGTGTAAGACCGGGACAGGGAAGGGGCTACACCTTC
CASSVRPGQGRGYTF
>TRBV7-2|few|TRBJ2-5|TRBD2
TGTGCCAGCAGCTTAGCCCGGACTAGCTGGGGGCAAGAGACCCAGTACTTC
CASSLARTSWGQETQYF
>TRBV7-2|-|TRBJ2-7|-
TGTGCCAGCAGCTTAGGCCACGGCGGGATTGGCTACGAGCAGTACTTC
CASSLGHGGIGYEQYF
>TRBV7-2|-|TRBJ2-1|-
TGTGCCAGCAGCCCGATACGGGACTCCAAGCAGTTCTTC
CASSPIRDSKQFF
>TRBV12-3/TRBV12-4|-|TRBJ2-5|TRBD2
TGTGCCACCAGTTTAAGTTCCGGGGGGGAGACCCAGTACTTC
CATSLSSGGETQYF
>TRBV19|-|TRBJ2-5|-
TGTGCCAGTAGTAAGGTGTACCAAGAGACCCAGTACTTC
CASSKVYQETQYF
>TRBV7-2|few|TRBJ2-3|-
TGTGCCAGCAGCTCCTGGGGGGCCGTAGATACGCAGTATTTT
CASSSWGAVDTQYF
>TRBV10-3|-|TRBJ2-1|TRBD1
TGTGCCATCAGTGAGTGGGGACAGGGGAATGAGCAGTTCTTC
CAISEWGQGNEQFF
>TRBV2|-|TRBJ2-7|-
TGTGCCAGCAGTGTTAGGCGGTCCGCCAACGAGCAGTACTTC
CASSVRRSANEQYF
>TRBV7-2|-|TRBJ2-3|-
TGTGCCAGCGGCCCTCTGAGTCCGCCGAGGGGTACGCAGTATTTT
CASGPLSPPRGTQYF
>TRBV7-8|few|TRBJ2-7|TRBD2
TGTGCCAGCAGCTTAGCGGCGGGGGGGGTTTACGAGCAGTACTTC
CASSLAAGGVYEQYF
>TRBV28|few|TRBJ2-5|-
TGTGCCAGCACCCCCGGGTTGGAGGTGGAGACCCAGTACTTC
CASTPGLEVETQYF
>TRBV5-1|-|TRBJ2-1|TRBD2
TGCGCCAGCAGCTTGGTCCCCATAGCGGGAGCCTACAATGAGCAGTTCTTC
CASSLVPIAGAYNEQFF
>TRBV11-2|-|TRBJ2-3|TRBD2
TGTGCCAGCAGCCAAGCGGGAGAGGATACGCAGTATTTT
CASSQAGEDTQYF
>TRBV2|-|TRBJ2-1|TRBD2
TGTGCCAGCAAAGAACTAGCGGGAAATGAGCAGTTCTTC
CASKELAGNEQFF
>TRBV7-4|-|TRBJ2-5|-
TGTGCCAGCAGCGAGGGACCGCCCCAAGAGACCCAGTACTTC
CASSEGPPQETQYF
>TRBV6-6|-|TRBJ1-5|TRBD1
TGTGCCAGCAGTGACAGTGACAGGGATCAGCCCCAGCATTTT
CASSDSDRDQPQHF
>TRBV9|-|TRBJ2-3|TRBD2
TGTGCCAGCAGCGTCGCTAGCGGGGTCTCGGATACGCAGTATTTT
CASSVASGVSDTQYF
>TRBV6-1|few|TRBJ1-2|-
TGTGCCAGCAGGCGTACGACTAACTATGGCTACACCTTC
CASRRTTNYGYTF
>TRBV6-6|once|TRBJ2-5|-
TGTGCCAGCAGTTACGACCTTCCGGAGACCCAGTACTTC
CASSYDLPETQYF
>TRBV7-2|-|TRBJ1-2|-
TGTGCCAGCAGGGAAACAGGCGTCTATGGCTACACCTTC
CASRETGVYGYTF
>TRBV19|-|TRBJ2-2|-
TGTGCCAGTAGCTCAACAGGGTTCGCCGGGGAGCTGTTTTTT
CASSSTGFAGELFF
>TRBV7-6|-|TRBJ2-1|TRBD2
TGTGCCAGCAGCTTCGGAGCGGGGGCCCACAATGAGCAGTTCTTC
CASSFGAGAHNEQFF
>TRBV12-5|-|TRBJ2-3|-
TGTGCTAGTGGACAAACCGACAAGAATCGGATTAGGACAGATACGCAGTATTTT
CASGQTDKNRIRTDTQYF
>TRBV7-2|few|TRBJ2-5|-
TGTGCCAGCAGGACTCCCGGGGTGGAGACCCAGTACTTC
CASRTPGVETQYF
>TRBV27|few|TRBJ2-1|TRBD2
TGTGCCAGCAGTTTTATTGGGACTAGCGGAAACAATGAGCAGTTCTTC
CASSFIGTSGNNEQFF
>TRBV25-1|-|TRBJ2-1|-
TGTGCCAGCTGCCAATCCTACAATGAGCAGTTCTTC
CASCQSYNEQFF
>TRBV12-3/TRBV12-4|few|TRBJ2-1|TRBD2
TGTGCCAGCAGGCTAGCGGGGGGGGTCAATGAGCAGTTCTTC
CASRLAGGVNEQFF
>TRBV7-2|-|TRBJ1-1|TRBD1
TGTGCCAGCAGCCCCGACAGGGGGCTGGTGAACACTGAAGCTTTCTTT
CASSPDRGLVNTEAFF
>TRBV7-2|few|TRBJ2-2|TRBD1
TGTGCCAGCGCGGGACAGGTCGAGGCCGGGGAGCTGTTTTTT
CASAGQVEAGELFF
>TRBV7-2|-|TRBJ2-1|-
TGTGCCAGCAGCTCTACTCCGGGGCCCCAGTTCTTC
CASSSTPGPQFF
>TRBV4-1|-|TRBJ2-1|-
TGCGCCAGCAGCCAAGCGGTAGCGCCCTACAATGAGCAGTTCTTC
CASSQAVAPYNEQFF
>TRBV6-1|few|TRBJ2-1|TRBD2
TGTGCCAGCAGTGAAGCTGACGGGAGGAATGAGCAGTTCTTC
CASSEADGRNEQFF
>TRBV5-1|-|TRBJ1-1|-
TGCGCCAGCAGACAAGATGCCCAGGGGCTGGGTGAAGCTTTCTTT
CASRQDAQGLGEAFF
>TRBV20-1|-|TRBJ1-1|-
TGCAGTGCCCTTAAAGACCGGGGCACTGAAGCTTTCTTT
CSALKDRGTEAFF
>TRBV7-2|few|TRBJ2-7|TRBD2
TGTGCCAGCAGCTTAGATAGCGGGAGGGCAGACGAGCAGTACTTC
CASSLDSGRADEQYF
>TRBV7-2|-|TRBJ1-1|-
TGTGCCAGCAGCTTAGCTTTAGGGGTCCTAAACACTGAAGCTTTCTTT
CASSLALGVLNTEAFF
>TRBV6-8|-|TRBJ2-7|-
TGTGCCAGCCACGACCCCACCTACGAGCAGTACTTC
CASHDPTYEQYF
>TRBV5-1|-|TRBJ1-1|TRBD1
TGCGCCAGCAGCTTCCGACAGGGGGCCTTCGCTTTCTTT
CASSFRQGAFAFF
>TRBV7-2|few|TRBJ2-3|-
TGTGCCAGCAGCTTAGTGAGCGTTTCAGATACGCAGTATTTT
CASSLVSVSDTQYF